Each of the 17 T cell receptor beta chains below was sequenced from the same sample in a study of blood T cell repertoires in COVID-19 (dated by TCRdb to about 2020). Receptors were amplified or captured by the immunoSEQ multiplex PCR assay. Held by TCRdb, this immuneACCESS table contains in-frame sequences only and omits some clones. Under half of the omission traces to an unresolved V gene where checked; the cause of the rest is unknown. The sample records over 90,000 clones, around 88% of which are singletons. The top ten clones comprise over 1.5% of the sample. The specimen sequenced was peripheral blood. These receptors came from an elderly man with acute or convalescent COVID-19.

The rearrangement links TRBV2 to TRBJ1-4, with TRBD1 matching 7 bases. V was clipped by 3 bases and J by 7 bases; unmatched bases: 8. This CDR3 spans 15 amino acids. The germline CDR1 and CDR2 sequences are SNHLY and FYNNEI. CDR3 in amino acids: CASSDAQGGIEKLFF. The CDR3 DNA reads TGTGCCAGCAGTGATGCTCAGGGGGGAATTGAAAAACTGTTTTTT.

The chain joins TRBV27 to TRBJ1-1; D is undetermined. Germline V gene lookup returns CDR1 MNHEY and CDR2 SMNVEV (reference sequence). The CDR3 covers 16 residues. Trimming cost V 2 bases and J 2 bases, with 15 bases left between them. CDR3 in amino acids: CASSLAPSLKNTEAFF. DNA for the CDR3: TGTGCCAGCAGTTTAGCGCCCTCGTTGAAAAACACTGAAGCTTTCTTT.

This chain joins TRBV2 and TRBJ1-1; 7 bases map to TRBD1. The CDR3 has 15 residues. Trimming took 4 bases from V and 1 from J; bases not matched to a gene: 6. Germline values: CDR1 SNHLY, CDR2 FYNNEI. In nucleotides, the CDR3 is TGTGCCAGCAGTGCCCGACAGGGAACGAACACTGAAGCTTTCTTT. Protein product: CASSARQGTNTEAFF.

The chain recombines TRBV2 with TRBJ1-2, with D perhaps matching TRBD1 (6 bases). From germline, CDR1 is SNHLY and CDR2 FYNNEI. Trimming stripped 6 bases from V and 8 bases from J, with 19 bases between. CDR3 length: 14 amino acids. CDR3 protein: CASSRNRDPRGYTF. CDR3 coding DNA: TGTGCCAGCAGCCGTAACAGGGACCCCCGGGGCTACACCTTC.

The CDR3 DNA is TGTGCCAGCAGCGTATCCTGGCAGCGGAACACTGAAGCTTTCTTT. This codes for CASSVSWQRNTEAFF. This sequence joins TRBV9 and TRBJ1-1, with no clear D. CDR3 length equals 15 residues. V lost 1 base and J lost 1, with 11 bases in between. Germline V gene lookup returns CDR1 SGDLS and CDR2 YYNGEE.

The chain couples TRBV2 to TRBJ2-3; TRBD2 matches 14 bases. The CDR3 spans 15 residues. J was trimmed by 6 bases and V by 6 bases; bases with no gene match: 5. The germline CDR1 and CDR2 sequences are SNHLY and FYNNEI. The CDR3 loop is CASRAGLAGVDTQYF. Written as DNA, the CDR3 is TGTGCCAGCAGGGCGGGACTAGCGGGAGTGGATACGCAGTATTTT.

The chain links TRBV5-4 to TRBJ2-2; D is possibly TRBD2 (5 bases). CDR1 SGHNT and CDR2 YYREEE come from the germline V gene (reference sequence). There are 13 residues in the CDR3. The germline V and J ends were trimmed by 6 bases and 4 bases, with 10 bases remaining between them. CDR3 nucleotides: TGTGCCAGCACCTGGCGGGCCACCGGGGAGCTGTTTTTT. Protein: CASTWRATGELFF.

The chain joins TRBV28 to TRBJ1-6; 7 bases align to TRBD1. J was trimmed by 6 bases and V by 2 bases; bases with no gene match: 10. The CDR3 extends over 17 amino acids. The germline V gene encodes CDR1 MDHEN and CDR2 SYDVKM. CDR3 region: CASSLGVRGGSNSPLHF. The CDR3 DNA is TGTGCCAGCAGTTTAGGTGTCCGAGGGGGCTCTAATTCACCCCTCCACTTT.

The chain uses TRBV19 and TRBJ1-2; 10 bases fit TRBD1. This CDR3 contains 13 residues. CDR1 is LNHDA, CDR2 SQIVND, per germline (reference sequence). J lost 6 bases, V lost 5 bases, and 3 bases had no gene match. The DNA for the CDR3 is TGTGCCAGTAGTCCGGGACAGGGGAATGGCTACACCTTC. It encodes CASSPGQGNGYTF.

This clone was detected once. A read error may account for a junction end that differs from germline. V usage is TRBV2 and J usage is TRBJ2-7; a weak D match, TRBD1 (6 bases). Germline V gives CDR1 SNHLY, CDR2 FYNNEI. The CDR3 contains 11 residues. The CDR3 spells CASSEVGAINF. CDR3 in DNA: TGTGCCAGCAGTGAAGTGGGGGCCATTAACTTC.

The V gene is TRBV28, the J gene TRBJ2-2; D perhaps matches TRBD2 (6 bases). With 10 bases removed from V and 4 bases from J, the gap between germline ends came to 37 bases. Germline lookup yields CDR1 MDHEN and CDR2 SYDVKM. There are 21 residues in the CDR3. The CDR3 loop is CATRTFLSRREIVWSTGELFF. The CDR3, as DNA: TGTGCCACCCGGACATTTTTGAGCAGGAGGGAAATCGTGTGGAGCACCGGGGAGCTGTTTTTT.

The chain joins TRBV30 to TRBJ2-7; 11 bases agree with TRBD2. J was trimmed by 5 bases and V by 1 base; bases with no gene match: 4. Germline lookup yields CDR1 GTSNPN and CDR2 SVGIG (reference sequence). This CDR3 region has 14 residues. The CDR3 here is CAWSGLAGTHEQYF. CDR3 sequence (DNA): TGTGCCTGGAGTGGACTAGCGGGAACACACGAGCAGTACTTC.

The V call is TRBV15, the J call TRBJ1-1, with 7 bases identical to TRBD1. With V trimmed by 3 bases and J by 0 bases, 1 base remained unmatched. Germline CDR1 LNHNV, CDR2 YYDKDF (reference sequence). There are 14 residues in the CDR3. DNA of the CDR3: TGTGCCACCAGCAGGGACAGGTTGAACACTGAAGCTTTCTTT. This codes for CATSRDRLNTEAFF.

The rearrangement links TRBV4-2 to TRBJ1-1, with a tentative D call TRBD1 (6 bases). The CDR3 is 16 amino acids. Germline lookup yields CDR1 LGHNA and CDR2 YNFKEQ. V was cut by 1 base and J by 4 bases, with 16 bases left in between. The CDR3 loop is CASSQVGGAPGTEAFF. The CDR3 DNA sequence: TGTGCCAGCAGCCAAGTCGGGGGGGCGCCGGGCACTGAAGCTTTCTTT.

The chain is built from TRBV28 and TRBJ2-7; 7 bases line up with TRBD2. The length of the CDR3 is 17 residues. CDR1 is MDHEN, CDR2 SYDVKM, per germline. Trimming at V came to 6 bases and at J to 7 bases, leaving 21 bases not matched to a gene. The CDR3 is CASRGGRGGTLLTEQYF. The CDR3 coding sequence is TGTGCCAGCAGGGGGGGGAGGGGCGGTACCCTACTTACGGAGCAGTACTTC.

This clone was observed a few times. The rearrangement joins TRBV5-1 to TRBJ1-1, with 8 bases lining up with TRBD1. V shed 4 bases and J 5 bases; nucleotides not matched to a gene: 4. Germline-derived CDR1 and CDR2 are SGHRS and YFSETQ. The CDR3 is 13 residues long. The CDR3 DNA reads TGCGCCAGCAGCACAGGGGGTACAACTGAAGCTTTCTTT. Protein sequence: CASSTGGTTEAFF.

The V gene is TRBV19, the J gene TRBJ1-2, with TRBD1 matching 9 bases. This CDR3 is 14 amino acids long. In germline, CDR1 is LNHDA, CDR2 SQIVND (reference sequence). Germline trimming cut 5 bases from V and 2 bases from J; bases unmatched to any gene: 3. The CDR3 region is CASSLGQGNYGYTF. In nucleotides, the CDR3 is TGTGCCAGTAGTCTGGGACAGGGAAACTATGGCTACACCTTC.